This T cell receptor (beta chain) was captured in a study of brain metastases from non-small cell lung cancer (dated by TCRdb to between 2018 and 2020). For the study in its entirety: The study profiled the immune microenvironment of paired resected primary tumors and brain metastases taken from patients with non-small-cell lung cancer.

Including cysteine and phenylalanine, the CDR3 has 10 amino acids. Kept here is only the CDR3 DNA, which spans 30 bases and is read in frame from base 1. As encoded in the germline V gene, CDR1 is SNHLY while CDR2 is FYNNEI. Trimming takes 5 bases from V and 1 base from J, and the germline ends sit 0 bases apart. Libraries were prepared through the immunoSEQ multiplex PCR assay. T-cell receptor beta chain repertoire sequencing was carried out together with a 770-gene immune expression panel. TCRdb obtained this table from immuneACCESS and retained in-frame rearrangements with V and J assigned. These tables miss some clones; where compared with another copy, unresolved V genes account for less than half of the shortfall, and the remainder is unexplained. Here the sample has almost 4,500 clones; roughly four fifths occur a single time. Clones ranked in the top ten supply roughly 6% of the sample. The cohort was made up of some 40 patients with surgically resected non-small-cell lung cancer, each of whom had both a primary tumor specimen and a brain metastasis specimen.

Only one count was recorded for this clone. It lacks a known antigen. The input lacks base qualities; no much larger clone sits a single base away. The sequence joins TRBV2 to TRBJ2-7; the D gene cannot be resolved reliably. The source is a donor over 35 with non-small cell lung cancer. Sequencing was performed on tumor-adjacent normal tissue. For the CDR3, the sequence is CASSSYEQYF. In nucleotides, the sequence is TGTGCCAGCAGTTCCTACGAGCAGTACTTC.